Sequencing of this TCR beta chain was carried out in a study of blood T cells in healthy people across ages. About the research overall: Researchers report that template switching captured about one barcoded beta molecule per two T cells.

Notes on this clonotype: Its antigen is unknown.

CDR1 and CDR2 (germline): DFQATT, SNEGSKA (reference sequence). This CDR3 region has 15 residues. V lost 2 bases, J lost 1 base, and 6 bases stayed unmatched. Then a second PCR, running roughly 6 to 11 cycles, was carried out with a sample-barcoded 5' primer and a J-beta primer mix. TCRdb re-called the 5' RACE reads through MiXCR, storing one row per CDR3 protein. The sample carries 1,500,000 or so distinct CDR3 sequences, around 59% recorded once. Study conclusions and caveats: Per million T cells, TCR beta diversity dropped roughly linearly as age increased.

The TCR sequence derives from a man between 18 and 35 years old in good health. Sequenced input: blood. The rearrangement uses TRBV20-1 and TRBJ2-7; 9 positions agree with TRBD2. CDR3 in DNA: TGCAGTGCTAGACCTCTCAGCGGGGGGTCCTACGAGCAGTACTTC. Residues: CSARPLSGGSYEQYF.